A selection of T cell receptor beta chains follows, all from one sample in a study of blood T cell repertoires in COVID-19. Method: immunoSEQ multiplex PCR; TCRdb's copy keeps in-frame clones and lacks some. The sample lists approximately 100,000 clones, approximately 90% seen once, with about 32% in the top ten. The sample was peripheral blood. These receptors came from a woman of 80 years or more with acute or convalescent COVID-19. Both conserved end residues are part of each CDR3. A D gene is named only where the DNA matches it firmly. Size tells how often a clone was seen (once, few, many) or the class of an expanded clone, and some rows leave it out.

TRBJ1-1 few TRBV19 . CATLSRGGTAFF TGTGCCACCCTTTCCCGCGGGGGAACAGCTTTCTTT
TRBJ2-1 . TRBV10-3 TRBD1 CAISERQGAGNEQFF TGTGCCATCAGTGAGAGGCAGGGGGCGGGCAATGAGCAGTTCTTC
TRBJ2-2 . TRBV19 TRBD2 CASSILAGGPGELFF TGTGCCAGTAGTATACTAGCGGGGGGCCCCGGGGAGCTGTTTTTT
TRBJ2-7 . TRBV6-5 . CASRAYRAQRNEQYF TGTGCCAGCAGAGCATACAGGGCCCAACGGAACGAGCAGTACTTC
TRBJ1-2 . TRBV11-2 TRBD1 CASSLIAGLTGGGYTF TGTGCCAGCAGCTTAATTGCCGGTTTGACAGGGGGTGGCTACACCTTC
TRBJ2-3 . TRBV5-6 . CASSSLWAGRSGDTQYF TGTGCCAGCAGCTCCCTATGGGCGGGGAGGTCGGGGGATACGCAGTATTTT
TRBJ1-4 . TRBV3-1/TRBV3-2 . CASSHYRVSNEKLFF TGTGCCAGCAGCCACTACAGGGTTTCTAATGAAAAACTGTTTTTT
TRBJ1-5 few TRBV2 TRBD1 CASGGTVGSNQPQHF TGTGCCAGCGGAGGGACAGTCGGTAGCAATCAGCCCCAGCATTTT
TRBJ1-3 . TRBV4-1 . CASRLTVSGNTIYF TGCGCCAGCAGGCTAACAGTCTCTGGAAACACCATATATTTT
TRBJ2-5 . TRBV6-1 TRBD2 CASSEGVGGALETQYF TGTGCCAGCAGTGAAGGGGTCGGGGGGGCCTTAGAGACCCAGTACTTC
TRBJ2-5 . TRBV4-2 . CASSQEAGETQYF TGTGCCAGCAGCCAAGAGGCCGGGGAGACCCAGTACTTC
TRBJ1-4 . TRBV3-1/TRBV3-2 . CASSQFSRQPNEKLFF TGTGCCAGCAGCCAATTCTCGCGACAGCCTAATGAAAAACTGTTTTTT
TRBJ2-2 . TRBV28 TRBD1 CATLTGGGLIGELFF TGTGCCACCCTGACAGGGGGGGGCCTTATCGGGGAGCTGTTTTTT
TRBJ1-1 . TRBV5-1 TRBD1 CASSRSDREAFF TGCGCCAGCAGTCGTTCGGACAGGGAAGCTTTCTTT
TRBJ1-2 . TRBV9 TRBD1 CASSAQGANYGYTF TGTGCCAGCAGCGCGCAGGGGGCGAACTATGGCTACACCTTC
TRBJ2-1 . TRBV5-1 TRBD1 CASSLGTGGNNEQFF TGCGCCAGCAGCTTGGGGACAGGGGGAAACAATGAGCAGTTCTTC
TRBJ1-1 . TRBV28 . CASSLQFGRGNTEAFF TGTGCCAGCAGTTTACAATTTGGACGGGGGAACACTGAAGCTTTCTTT